This T cell receptor beta chain originates from a study of post-analysis software for immune sequencing data. Study as a whole: The disease courses spanned relapsing-remitting, secondary progressive and progressive-relapsing forms of multiple sclerosis.

Unique molecular identifiers were present in the TCR beta cDNA libraries. TCRdb itself ran the PCR reads through MiXCR, one entry per CDR3 protein. Of some 800,000 distinct CDR3 sequences in the sample, 46% were seen once. Trimming at V came to 2 bases and at J to 6 bases, leaving 14 bases not matched to a gene. The germline CDR1 and CDR2 sequences are DFQATT and SNEGSKA (reference sequence). The CDR3 length is 17 residues. This clonotype showed up just once. Its cognate antigen is unknown. Study-level findings and limits: With TRBV5-6, TRBV5-1 and TRBV20-1 included, about five TRBV segments were more frequent in patients than in controls. F measure clustering grouped samples strongly by preparation batch.

The material sequenced was blood. This TCR came from a girl between 5 and 17 years old with multiple sclerosis. The gene calls are TRBV20-1 and TRBJ2-4; 9 bases align to TRBD1. The CDR3 DNA is TGCAGTGCTAGACCTCTCCTACTCCGGGACAGGGCAAACATTCAGTACTTC. This translates into CSARPLLLRDRANIQYF.